This TCR beta chain stems from a study of shared clonotypes between healthy human individuals. Study-level results: Naive subsets typically showed greater estimated richness than memory subsets.

TCRdb's table, derived via immunoSEQ multiplex PCR, lists solely in-frame clones and lacks some. The sample lists 300,000 to 400,000 clones, around nine tenths occurring once. Turning to this clone: The antigen remains undetermined.

In germline, CDR1 is MGHRA, CDR2 YSYEKL. This CDR3 comprises 18 residues. Deletions cut 4 bases from V and 2 bases from J, with 20 bases between. The specimen sequenced was memory CD8+ T cells sorted from blood. The subset: CD45RO+ cells pooled with CCR7-negative TemRA cells. This chain joins TRBV4-1 and TRBJ2-2; D might be TRBD2 (6 bases). The source is a man younger than 30 in good health. CDR3 region: CASSLTTARLGNTGELFF. In DNA form, the CDR3 reads TGCGCCAGCAGCCTCACAACAGCCCGACTAGGAAACACCGGGGAGCTGTTTTTT.